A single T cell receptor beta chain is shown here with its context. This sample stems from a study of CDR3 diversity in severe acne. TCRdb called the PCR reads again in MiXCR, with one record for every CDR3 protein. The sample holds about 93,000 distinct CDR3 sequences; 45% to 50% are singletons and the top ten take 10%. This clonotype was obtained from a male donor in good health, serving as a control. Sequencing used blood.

CDR3 coding DNA: TGTGCCAGCAGCACGTTACTAGCGGGCTACGAGCAGTACTTC. It yields the protein CASSTLLAGYEQYF. V usage is TRBV7-2 and J usage is TRBJ2-7; 9 bases align to TRBD2. V lost 5 bases, J lost 3 bases, and 5 bases stayed unmatched. Per germline, CDR1 SGHTA and CDR2 FQGNSA. The CDR3 is made up of 14 amino acids. Looking up the rest from reference TRBV7-2 and TRBJ2-7 gives the full variable domain: GAGVSQSPSNKVTEKGKDVELRCDPISGHTALYWYRQSLGQGLEFLIYFQGNSAPDKSGLPSDRFSAERTGGSVSTLTIQRTQQEDSAVYLCASSTLLAGYEQYFGPGTRLTVT.